This TCR beta chain was sequenced for a study of radiation and T cells in renal cell carcinoma. Treatment noted: 15 Gy SBRT to primary tumor, nephrectomy 4 weeks later. Nephrectomy followed 15 Gy stereotactic body radiation by 4 weeks. After removal of 11 bases from V and 8 bases from J, the junction contained 15 bases not matched to a gene. The germline V gene encodes CDR1 ENHRY and CDR2 SYGVKD. The CDR3 has 14 amino acids. This table comes from immunoSEQ multiplex PCR, and its TCRdb copy is limited to in-frame clones, with some not included. The data hold 15,000 to 20,000 clones, with about 56% observed a single time. The table lists this clone with a count of one.

The starting material was tumor tissue, obtained from a patient whose treatment included radiotherapy and nephrectomy. The chain combines TRBV10-3 with TRBJ2-1; 7 bases line up with TRBD2. The receptor comes from a man aged 45-60 years with renal cell carcinoma. The CDR3 region is CAANRDYLGDEQFF. The CDR3 bases are TGTGCCGCGAACCGGGACTACCTTGGGGATGAGCAGTTCTTC.